Below, 8 T cell receptor beta chains from the same sample are listed, as sequenced in a study of CD8 T cells in ankylosing spondylitis. Overall study findings and caveats: A motif of eight or nine highly homologous TCR beta variants was seen as apparently characteristic of ankylosing spondylitis blood.

TCRdb redid the calling of the 5' RACE reads with MiXCR, one entry per CDR3 protein. Here the sample spans fewer than 500,000 distinct CDR3 sequences, 25% to 30% being singletons. These receptors' targets are unknown. Input material: blood, either unsorted or a sorted T cell fraction (not recorded which). These receptors came from a male donor with ankylosing spondylitis.

CDR3: CASSYLSGRGKTQYF. In DNA, the CDR3 is TGTGCCAGCAGTTACCTAAGCGGGAGGGGAAAGACCCAGTACTTC. J is TRBJ2-5 and V is TRBV6-5, with 10 bases fitting TRBD2. Losses at the gene ends were 2 bases for V and 6 bases for J; bases not matched to a gene: 6. The CDR3 length is 15 residues. The germline V gene encodes CDR1 MNHEY and CDR2 SVGAGI.

The V gene is TRBV12-3 or TRBV12-4, the J gene TRBJ2-1; 12 bases line up with TRBD2. The CDR3 is made up of 18 amino acids. The trim removed 4 bases at V and 8 bases at J, leaving 15 bases unmatched. CDR3 DNA: TGTGCCAGCAGTTCCTCCCCAAAGACTAGCGGGAGTATCTATGAGCAGTTCTTC. This codes for CASSSSPKTSGSIYEQFF.

This clonotype appeared a few times. The chain couples TRBV6-4 to TRBJ2-1, with D perhaps TRBD1 (5 bases). This CDR3 region has 13 residues. Germline V lookup: CDR1 MRHNA, CDR2 SNTAGT. V shed 3 bases and J shed 5 bases, with 8 bases lying between them. The CDR3 DNA reads as TGTGCCAGCAGTGAGGACACCCACAATGAGCAGTTCTTC. This codes for CASSEDTHNEQFF.

This chain's CDR3 is CASSLRQNTDTQYF. The CDR3 coding sequence is TGCGCCAGCAGCTTGAGACAGAACACAGATACGCAGTATTTT. V is TRBV5-1 and J is TRBJ2-3; the D gene is possibly TRBD1 (5 bases). This CDR3 comprises 14 residues. Germline V gene sequence: CDR1 SGHRS, CDR2 YFSETQ. V dropped 1 base and J dropped 2 bases, with 8 bases sitting between them.

This clonotype was recorded a few times. The gene calls are TRBV20-1 and TRBJ1-1; 8 bases map to TRBD1. The length of the CDR3 is 14 residues. The trim removed 5 bases at V and 11 bases at J, leaving 16 bases unmatched. Germline V gene data show CDR1 as DFQATT and CDR2 as SNEGSKA (reference sequence). The CDR3 spells CSAPGGGRGLQAFF. CDR3 DNA sequence: TGCAGTGCTCCGGGGGGGGGCAGGGGGCTGCAGGCTTTCTTT.

The chain joins TRBV27 to TRBJ1-2; 7 nucleotides match TRBD1. CDR1 and CDR2 from the germline V gene are MNHEY and SMNVEV (reference sequence). With V trimmed by 2 bases and J by 2 bases, 11 bases remained unmatched. CDR3 size: 17 residues. In DNA, the CDR3 is TGTGCCAGCAGTTTAAAACGTCCGGGACAGCTAAACTATGGCTACACCTTC. Translating it yields CASSLKRPGQLNYGYTF.

There are a few counts of this clonotype. The chain combines TRBV5-1 with TRBJ1-2; D ambiguous. The germline V gene encodes CDR1 SGHRS and CDR2 YFSETQ. The CDR3 sequence is 13 residues long. V gave up 4 bases and J gave up 9 bases, with 16 bases separating them. The CDR3 DNA reads TGCGCCAGCAGCCCAGCAGCGCGGCCTAGCTACACCTTC. This encodes CASSPAARPSYTF.

This chain connects TRBV30 to TRBJ2-5; no firm D call. This CDR3 spans 13 amino acids. CDR1 GTSNPN and CDR2 SVGIG come from the germline V gene (reference sequence). V lost 2 bases to trimming and J lost 1 base, with 8 bases between them. The CDR3 spells CAWSPPVQETQYF. The CDR3 DNA follows: TGTGCCTGGAGTCCCCCGGTCCAAGAGACCCAGTACTTC.